This T cell receptor beta chain was sequenced in a study of cytomegalovirus exposure and HLA in healthy donors. This clone occurred once. Assay: immunoSEQ multiplex PCR; the TCRdb copy retains only in-frame clones and omits some. Of 150,000 to 200,000 clones listed, 84% are singletons. CDR3 length equals 12 residues. Per the germline V gene, CDR1 is GTSNPN and CDR2 is SVGIG (reference sequence). Between the trimmed V and J ends, which lost 1 base and 1 base, there was a span of 4 bases. This chain joins TRBV30 and TRBJ2-5; no reliable D call. Sequencing was done on a sample of PBMCs. This TCR derives from a man between 25 and 39 years old in good health and CMV-seropositive. The CDR3 here is CAWSGAQETQYF. As DNA, the CDR3 is TGTGCCTGGAGTGGGGCCCAAGAGACCCAGTACTTC.